These 29 T cell receptor beta chains share one sample of origin, sequenced in a study of blood T cell repertoires in COVID-19. Sequenced by immunoSEQ multiplex PCR; TCRdb stores in-frame clones only, minus some. The sample contains 100,000 to 150,000 clones, roughly 80% of which appear only once. Sequencing was performed on peripheral blood. The receptors were gathered from a woman of 80 years or more with acute or convalescent COVID-19.

V usage is TRBV30 and J usage is TRBJ2-5; 8 bases are a match to TRBD2. V shed 4 bases, J shed 4 bases, and the junction held 8 bases outside the gene matches. This CDR3 contains 14 residues. CDR1 is GTSNPN, CDR2 SVGIG, per germline (reference sequence). The CDR3 reads CAWKFGGRPETQYF. The CDR3 nucleotides read TGTGCCTGGAAATTTGGCGGGAGGCCAGAGACCCAGTACTTC.

The V call is TRBV10-2, the J call TRBJ1-1; TRBD1 might be the D (6 bases). Trimming took off 7 bases at V and 6 bases at J, with 21 bases between the two ends. CDR1 is WSHSY and CDR2 is SAAADI in the germline V gene. This CDR3 comprises 15 residues. The chain's CDR3 is CASKANTGRGSEAFF. The CDR3 DNA reads as TGCGCCAGCAAGGCCAATACAGGGAGGGGTTCTGAAGCTTTCTTT.

The rearrangement joins TRBV10-2 to TRBJ1-1; D gene unclear. This CDR3 region has 15 residues. Looked up from germline, CDR1 is WSHSY and CDR2 is SAAADI. Trimming stripped 4 bases from V and 2 bases from J, with 14 bases between. In nucleotides, the CDR3 is TGCGCCAGCAGTGGGAATTTCAGGACTAACACTGAAGCTTTCTTT. Protein sequence: CASSGNFRTNTEAFF.

V gene TRBV15 combines with J gene TRBJ2-3; no firm D call. Trimming pared 0 bases from V and 8 bases from J, leaving 9 bases between. Germline V gives CDR1 LNHNV, CDR2 YYDKDF (reference sequence). The CDR3 covers 13 residues. CDR3 DNA: TGTGCCACCAGCAGAGATCTGGAGAGTACGCAGTATTTT. Residues: CATSRDLESTQYF.

The sample holds one count of this clone. The chain links TRBV15 to TRBJ1-4; D is undetermined. This CDR3 is built from 15 residues. V was trimmed by 0 bases and J by 5 bases, leaving 10 bases between them. Germline V lookup: CDR1 LNHNV, CDR2 YYDKDF (reference sequence). In nucleotides, the CDR3 is TGTGCCACCAGCAGAGATCGGAAGCGGAATGAAAAACTGTTTTTT. It codes for CATSRDRKRNEKLFF.

The chain links TRBV6-2 or TRBV6-3 to TRBJ1-5, with D possibly being TRBD1 (6 bases). Germline CDR1 reads MNHEY; CDR2 reads SVGEGT. The CDR3 is made up of 17 amino acids. V was cut by 2 bases and J by 0 bases, with 14 bases left in between. The CDR3 nucleotides are TGTGCCAGCAGTTACGCAGGGGCGAGATATAGCAATCAGCCCCAGCATTTT. Its protein is CASSYAGARYSNQPQHF.

This chain joins TRBV19 and TRBJ1-5; 10 positions agree with TRBD1. V was clipped by 6 bases and J by 4 bases; unmatched bases: 3. Germline CDR1 LNHDA, CDR2 SQIVND (reference sequence). There are 14 residues in the CDR3. Here the CDR3 reads CASSPGQGNQPQHF. The CDR3 DNA is TGTGCCAGTAGCCCGGGACAGGGGAATCAGCCCCAGCATTTT.

This chain joins TRBV3-1 (or the pseudogene TRBV3-2) and TRBJ2-1; TRBD2 aligns across 8 bases. The CDR3 covers 16 residues. Trimming removed 4 bases from V and 6 bases from J; junction bases left unmatched: 11. Germline assignment: CDR1 LGHDT and CDR2 YNNKEL (reference sequence). The CDR3 DNA sequence: TGTGCCAGCAGCCCCGTTGTAGCGGGACGGCTCAATGAGCAGTTCTTC. Translating it yields CASSPVVAGRLNEQFF.

The rearrangement links TRBV2 to TRBJ2-4, with D possibly TRBD1 on 5 matching bases. With 5 bases removed from V and 1 base from J, the gap between germline ends came to 12 bases. The CDR3 sequence is 15 residues long. Germline assignment: CDR1 SNHLY and CDR2 FYNNEI. The CDR3 here is CASSLTTAAKNIQYF. As DNA, the CDR3 is TGTGCCAGCAGTTTGACGACAGCCGCCAAAAACATTCAGTACTTC.

CDR3 in amino acids: CASSRSREENIQYF. The CDR3 DNA follows: TGTGCCAGCAGCCGCTCGCGGGAAGAGAACATTCAGTACTTC. The chain carries TRBV7-2 and TRBJ2-4, with D possibly being TRBD2 (6 bases). The CDR3 runs 14 residues. V was pared by 5 bases and J by 7 bases, with 15 bases between. In germline, CDR1 is SGHTA, CDR2 FQGNSA.

This clone showed up just once. The rearrangement links TRBV7-2 to TRBJ1-2; the D is unclear. From germline, CDR1 is SGHTA and CDR2 FQGNSA. Trimming removed 6 bases from V and 5 bases from J, with 16 bases in between. The CDR3 loop spans 14 amino acids. This chain's CDR3 is CASRHPGRQYGYTF. The CDR3 DNA is TGTGCCAGCAGACACCCCGGGAGGCAGTATGGCTACACCTTC. Together with reference TRBV7-2 and TRBJ1-2, the CDR3 gives the full variable domain: GAGVSQSPSNKVTEKGKDVELRCDPISGHTALYWYRQSLGQGLEFLIYFQGNSAPDKSGLPSDRFSAERTGGSVSTLTIQRTQQEDSAVYLCASRHPGRQYGYTFGSGTRLTVV.

CDR3 amino acids: CASILRRGQGSEQYF. The CDR3 coding sequence is TGTGCCAGCATATTGAGGCGGGGACAGGGCAGCGAGCAGTACTTC. The rearrangement uses TRBV6-5 and TRBJ2-7, with TRBD1 identical over 9 bases. CDR1 and CDR2 (germline): MNHEY, SVGAGI. This CDR3 spans 15 amino acids. Trimming removed 7 bases from V and 6 bases from J; junction bases left unmatched: 13.

The CDR3, as DNA: TGTGCCTGGAGTGTTGTTGCCGGTACGCAGTATTTT. Amino acids: CAWSVVAGTQYF. This chain links TRBV30 with TRBJ2-3; D is undetermined. Trimming took off 0 bases at V and 8 bases at J, with 9 bases between the two ends. Germline-derived CDR1 and CDR2 are GTSNPN and SVGIG (reference sequence). The CDR3 is made up of 12 amino acids.

Turning to this clone: Other DNA sequences in this specimen translate into the identical CDR3. The chain has TRBV19 and TRBJ2-7; D is perhaps TRBD2 (6 bases). Germline V CDR1 and CDR2: LNHDA, SQIVND (reference sequence). Between the trimmed V and J ends, which lost 2 bases and 1 base, there was a span of 12 bases. CDR3 size: 15 residues. The CDR3 spells CASSISGGPSYEQYF. For the CDR3, the DNA is TGTGCCAGTAGTATATCCGGGGGACCATCCTACGAGCAGTACTTC.

V usage is TRBV2 and J usage is TRBJ2-2; 11 bases align to TRBD1. Germline V CDR1 and CDR2: SNHLY, FYNNEI. V lost 6 bases and J lost 6; bases outside the gene matches: 6. The CDR3 length is 15 residues. The CDR3 reads CASSDGTGGSGELFF. CDR3 DNA sequence: TGTGCCAGCAGCGACGGGACAGGGGGATCCGGGGAGCTGTTTTTT.

This chain connects TRBV5-1 to TRBJ1-3; a possible D gene is TRBD1 (6 bases). CDR1 and CDR2 (germline): SGHRS, YFSETQ. CDR3 length: 14 amino acids. V lost 5 bases, J lost 4 bases, and 13 bases lay in between. The CDR3 here is CASSTGLEGNTIYF. The CDR3 nucleotides are TGCGCCAGCAGTACAGGGTTGGAAGGAAACACCATATATTTT.

This sequence joins TRBV3-1 (or the pseudogene TRBV3-2) and TRBJ2-3; TRBD2 agrees at 12 bases. Trimming removed 0 bases from V and 7 bases from J; junction bases left unmatched: 8. Germline assignment: CDR1 LGHDT and CDR2 YNNKEL (reference sequence). This CDR3 contains 17 residues. The CDR3 here is CASSQDLTSGSRHTQYF. The CDR3 nucleotides read TGTGCCAGCAGCCAAGATCTGACTAGCGGGAGTAGGCATACGCAGTATTTT.

The chain combines TRBV12-3 or TRBV12-4 with TRBJ1-3; D unresolved. Between the trimmed V and J ends, which lost 4 bases and 3 bases, there was a span of 4 bases. CDR3 length: 12 residues. Written as DNA, the CDR3 is TGTGCCAGCAGTTCTATTGGAAACACCATATATTTT. It codes for CASSSIGNTIYF.

The V gene is TRBV11-3, the J gene TRBJ1-1, with TRBD1 matching over 7 bases. The CDR3 is made up of 14 amino acids. Germline lookup yields CDR1 SGHNT and CDR2 YENEEA. V trimming: 2 bases; J trimming: 5 bases; junction bases outside the gene matches: 5. The CDR3 loop is CASSLSPGGTEAFF. The CDR3 DNA is TGTGCCAGCAGCTTAAGTCCAGGGGGGACTGAAGCTTTCTTT.

J is TRBJ2-3 and V is TRBV10-3; possible D gene TRBD1, 5 bases. The length of the CDR3 is 12 residues. V lost 3 bases and J 4 bases, leaving 5 bases between the germline ends. The germline CDR1 and CDR2 sequences are ENHRY and SYGVKD. The CDR3 DNA sequence: TGTGCCATCAGTGAACAGGCAGATACGCAGTATTTT. Translating gives CAISEQADTQYF.

This chain uses TRBV27 with TRBJ2-7, with D perhaps matching TRBD1 (5 bases). V shed 8 bases and J shed 2 bases, with 16 bases lying between them. CDR1 and CDR2 (germline): MNHEY, SMNVEV (reference sequence). The CDR3 contains 14 residues. Written as DNA, the CDR3 is TGTGCCAGCGCCTATTTGGACACGGCCTACGAGCAGTACTTC. This codes for CASAYLDTAYEQYF.

The chain employs TRBV5-1 and TRBJ2-7; 7 bases are shared with TRBD1. This CDR3 has 16 residues. V lost 3 bases to trimming and J lost 0 bases; unmatched junction nucleotides: 9. Germline loops: CDR1 SGHRS, CDR2 YFSETQ. The CDR3 nucleotides read TGCGCCAGCAGCTCCGGAAGACAGGGATTCTCCTACGAGCAGTACTTC. Translation gives CASSSGRQGFSYEQYF.

J is TRBJ2-2 and V is TRBV7-9, with 11 positions matching TRBD2. The germline CDR1 and CDR2 sequences are SEHNR and FQNEAQ (reference sequence). The CDR3 runs 18 residues. J was trimmed by 10 bases and V by 3 bases; bases with no gene match: 16. The chain's CDR3 is CASSFGFKASGRREELFF. The CDR3 DNA follows: TGTGCCAGCAGCTTCGGCTTTAAGGCTAGCGGGAGGAGAGAGGAGCTGTTTTTT.

This chain connects TRBV19 to TRBJ1-3; no definite D call. V was trimmed by 6 bases and J by 0 bases, leaving 12 bases between them. CDR1 and CDR2 from the germline V gene are LNHDA and SQIVND (reference sequence). This CDR3 is 15 amino acids long. CDR3 DNA sequence: TGTGCCAGTAGCCCGACTCTGAGCTCTGGAAACACCATATATTTT. This encodes CASSPTLSSGNTIYF.

V gene TRBV12-3 or TRBV12-4 combines with J gene TRBJ1-6; D may be TRBD1 (5 bases). The CDR3 loop spans 13 amino acids. Trimming removed 6 bases at V and 7 bases at J, with 10 bases between. The CDR3 protein is CASSRTQNSPLHF. The CDR3 bases are TGTGCCAGCAGCCGGACACAAAATTCACCCCTCCACTTT.

The DNA of the CDR3 is TGTGCCAGCAGGGCGGGCAGCGGAACACTCTACGAGCAGTACTTC. It translates to CASRAGSGTLYEQYF. V and J are TRBV6-6 and TRBJ2-7; perhaps TRBD2 as D (5 bases). Germline V gene lookup returns CDR1 MNHNY and CDR2 SVGAGI (reference sequence). Deletions cut 6 bases from V and 3 bases from J, with 18 bases between. The CDR3 loop spans 15 amino acids.

V usage is TRBV11-2 and J usage is TRBJ2-2; 10 bases align to TRBD2. V lost 11 bases to trimming and J lost 4 bases; unmatched junction nucleotides: 4. Germline V CDR1 and CDR2: SGHAT, FQNNGV. The CDR3 contains 13 residues. CDR3 amino acids: CAGGLAATGELFF. CDR3 bases: TGTGCCGGTGGACTAGCGGCCACCGGGGAGCTGTTTTTT. Combining the CDR3 with reference TRBV11-2 and TRBJ2-2 gives the whole variable domain EAGVAQSPRYKIIEKRQSVAFWCNPISGHATLYWYQQILGQGPKLLIQFQNNGVVDDSQLPKDRFSAERLKGVDSTLKIQPAKLEDSAVYLCAGGLAATGELFFGEGSRLTVL.

This chain connects TRBV12-5 to TRBJ2-3; 8 nucleotides line up with TRBD1. CDR1 LGHNT and CDR2 FRNRAP come from the germline V gene. The CDR3 is made up of 16 amino acids. Germline trimming cut 0 bases from V and 5 bases from J; bases unmatched to any gene: 7. The CDR3 nucleotides read TGTGCTAGTGGTTTGGTTTTCACAGGGGGAGTAGATACGCAGTATTTT. It yields the protein CASGLVFTGGVDTQYF.

This chain joins TRBV7-2 and TRBJ2-3, with 8 bases identical to TRBD2. CDR1 is SGHTA and CDR2 is FQGNSA in the germline V gene. The CDR3 extends over 17 amino acids. V trimming: 1 base; J trimming: 4 bases; junction bases outside the gene matches: 10. CDR3 region: CASSLVGGGFNPDTQYF. Written as DNA, the CDR3 is TGTGCCAGCAGCTTAGTCGGGGGGGGCTTCAATCCAGATACGCAGTATTTT. Looking up the rest from reference TRBV7-2 and TRBJ2-3 gives the full variable domain: GAGVSQSPSNKVTEKGKDVELRCDPISGHTALYWYRQSLGQGLEFLIYFQGNSAPDKSGLPSDRFSAERTGGSVSTLTIQRTQQEDSAVYLCASSLVGGGFNPDTQYFGPGTRLTVL.